This TCR beta chain was recorded in a study of blood T cell repertoires in COVID-19. Study context: Sample material is recorded as cDNA or gDNA derived from T cells, B-cell-depleted T cells, or PBMCs.

V lost 4 bases, J lost 2 bases, and 15 bases lay in between. The CDR3 has 17 residues. The germline CDR1 and CDR2 sequences are LGHNA and YNFKEQ. Participants came from roughly 25 US areas, aged about 18 to 95 years. Assignments of participants to cohorts depended upon their own reported clinical history. For recovered donors of Cohort 3, there were two negative PCRs, clearance, or symptom resolution. Profiled with immunoSEQ multiplex PCR; TCRdb holds only in-frame clones, not every one. This sample has some 270,000 clones, with approximately 83% found just once. The rearrangement uses TRBV4-2 and TRBJ2-6; D ambiguous. Sequencing was carried out using PBMCs or T cells enriched from blood (not recorded which). This receptor was identified in a man aged 45 to 65 who had recovered from COVID-19. This chain's CDR3 is CASSLPQQATGANVLTF. The CDR3 DNA sequence: TGTGCCAGCAGCCTCCCCCAGCAGGCTACTGGGGCCAACGTCCTGACTTTC.